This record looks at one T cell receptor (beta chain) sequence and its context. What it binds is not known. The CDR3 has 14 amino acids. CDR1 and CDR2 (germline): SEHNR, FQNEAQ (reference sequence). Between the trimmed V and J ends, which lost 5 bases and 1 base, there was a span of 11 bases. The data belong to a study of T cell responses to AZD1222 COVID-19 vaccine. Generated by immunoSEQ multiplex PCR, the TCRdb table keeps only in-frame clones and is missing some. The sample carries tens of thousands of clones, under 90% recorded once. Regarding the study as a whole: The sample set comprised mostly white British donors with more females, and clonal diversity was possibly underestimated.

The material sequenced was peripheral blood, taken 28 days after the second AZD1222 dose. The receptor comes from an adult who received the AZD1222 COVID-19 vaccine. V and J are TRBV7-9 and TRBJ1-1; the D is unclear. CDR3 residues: CASSPWTENTEAFF. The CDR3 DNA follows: TGTGCCAGCAGCCCCTGGACGGAGAACACTGAAGCTTTCTTT.